The entry below gives a single TCR beta chain sequence along with its context. These data come from a study of blood T cell repertoires in COVID-19. As for the study in general: Both acute and convalescent COVID-19 samples were obtained from the United States, Italy and Spain. The analysed material was cDNA or gDNA that came from T cells, B-cell-depleted T cells, or PBMCs.

The CDR3 length is 15 residues. From germline, CDR1 is MGHRA and CDR2 YSYEKL. Trimming cost V 2 bases and J 3 bases; bases outside gene matches: 3. The repertoire was sequenced with immunoSEQ multiplex PCR; TCRdb's copy has only in-frame clones and lacks some. The sample contains 150,000 to 200,000 clones, roughly 83% of which appear only once. The clonotype originates from a woman between 55 and 75 years old who had recovered from COVID-19. Sequenced input: PBMCs or T cells enriched from blood (not recorded which). The V and J genes are TRBV4-1 and TRBJ1-5, with 8 bases identical to TRBD1. The CDR3, as DNA: TGCGCCAGCAGCCAAACAGGGGGGCACAATCAGCCCCAGCATTTT. Its translation: CASSQTGGHNQPQHF.